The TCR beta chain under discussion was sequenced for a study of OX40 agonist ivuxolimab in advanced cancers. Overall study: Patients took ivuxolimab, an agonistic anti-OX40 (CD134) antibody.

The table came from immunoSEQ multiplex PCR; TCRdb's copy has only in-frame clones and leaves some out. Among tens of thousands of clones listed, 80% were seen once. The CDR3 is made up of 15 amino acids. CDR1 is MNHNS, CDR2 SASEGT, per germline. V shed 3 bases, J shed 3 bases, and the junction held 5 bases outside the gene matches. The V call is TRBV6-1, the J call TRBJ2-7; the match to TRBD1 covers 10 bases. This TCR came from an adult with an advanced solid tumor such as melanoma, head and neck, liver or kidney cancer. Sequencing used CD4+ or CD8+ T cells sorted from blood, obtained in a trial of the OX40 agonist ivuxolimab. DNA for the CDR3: TGTGCCAGCAGTGAGATTGGACAGGGGGGCTACGAGCAGTACTTC. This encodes CASSEIGQGGYEQYF.